This TCR beta chain was found in a study of molecular identifiers for immune sequencing clone quantification. Study findings and constraints: Under 1% of molecules in naive cells, but over 99% of effector molecules, belonged to clones above 20 RNA copies.

Germline-derived CDR1 and CDR2 are PRHDT and FYEKMQ (reference sequence). This CDR3 contains 14 residues. Trimming removed 5 bases from V and 5 bases from J, with 14 bases in between. A CD8+CD4-CCR7+CD45RA+ phenotype served as the sorting definition for naive CD8 T cells. In regard to this clonotype: The antigen is unknown. This may stem from a read error, because a much larger clone lies one nucleotide away.

TCRdb reanalysed the PCR reads using MiXCR and keeps one entry per CDR3 protein. Of under 800,000 distinct CDR3 sequences in the sample, around 25% were seen once. This clonotype originated in a human donor in good health. Some libraries in this study had Jurkat cell RNA spiked in. This chain connects TRBV13 to TRBJ2-3, with D unclear. Sequencing used naive CD8+ T cells from blood, with Jurkat cell RNA spiked in. Subset indicated: FACS-sorted CD8+CD4-CCR7+CD45RA+ naive T cells. DNA of the CDR3: TGTGCCAGCAGCCCCTCGCCGATCCAAGATACGCAGTATTTT. It is translated as CASSPSPIQDTQYF.